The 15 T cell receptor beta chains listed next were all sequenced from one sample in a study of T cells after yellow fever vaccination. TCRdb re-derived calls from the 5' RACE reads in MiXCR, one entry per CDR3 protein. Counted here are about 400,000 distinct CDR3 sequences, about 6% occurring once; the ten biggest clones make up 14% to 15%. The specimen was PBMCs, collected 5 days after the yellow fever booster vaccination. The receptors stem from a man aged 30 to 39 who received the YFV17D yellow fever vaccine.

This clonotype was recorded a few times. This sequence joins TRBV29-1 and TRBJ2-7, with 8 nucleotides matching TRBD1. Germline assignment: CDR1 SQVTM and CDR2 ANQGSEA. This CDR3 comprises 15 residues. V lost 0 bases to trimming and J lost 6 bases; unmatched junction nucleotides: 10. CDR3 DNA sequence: TGCAGCGTTGAAGACCGACTACAGGGGGGAGGCGAGCAGTACTTC. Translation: CSVEDRLQGGGEQYF.

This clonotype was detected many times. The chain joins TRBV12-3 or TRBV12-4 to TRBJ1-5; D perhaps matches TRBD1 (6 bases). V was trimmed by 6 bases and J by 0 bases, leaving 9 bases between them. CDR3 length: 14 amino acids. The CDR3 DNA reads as TGTGCCAGCAGGTGGACAGATAGCAATCAGCCCCAGCATTTT. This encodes CASRWTDSNQPQHF.

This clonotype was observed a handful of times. CDR3 region: CASSLGSGVGGYTF. The DNA for the CDR3 is TGTGCCAGCAGCTTAGGTTCGGGGGTTGGCGGCTACACCTTC. The chain carries TRBV7-2 and TRBJ1-2, with TRBD1 as a possible D gene (5 bases). The CDR3 extends over 14 amino acids. Trimming removed 1 base from V and 8 bases from J, with 14 bases in between. The germline V gene has CDR1 SGHTA and CDR2 FQGNSA. The full variable domain, its missing parts supplied by reference TRBV7-2 and TRBJ1-2, is GAGVSQSPSNKVTEKGKDVELRCDPISGHTALYWYRQSLGQGLEFLIYFQGNSAPDKSGLPSDRFSAERTGGSVSTLTIQRTQQEDSAVYLCASSLGSGVGGYTFGSGTRLTVV.

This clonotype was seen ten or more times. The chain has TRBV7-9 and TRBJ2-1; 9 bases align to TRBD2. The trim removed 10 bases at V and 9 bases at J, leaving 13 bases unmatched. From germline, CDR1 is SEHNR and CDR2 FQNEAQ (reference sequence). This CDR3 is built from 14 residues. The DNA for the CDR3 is TGTGCCAACCAGCTTAGTAGCGGGAGTGGTGAGCAGTTCTTC. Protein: CANQLSSGSGEQFF.

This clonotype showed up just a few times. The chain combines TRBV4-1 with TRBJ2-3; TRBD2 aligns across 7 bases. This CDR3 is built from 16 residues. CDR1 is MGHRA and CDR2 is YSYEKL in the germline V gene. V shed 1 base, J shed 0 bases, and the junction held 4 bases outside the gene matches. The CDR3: CASSQVQRGSTDTQYF. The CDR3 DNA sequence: TGCGCCAGCAGCCAAGTCCAGCGGGGTAGCACAGATACGCAGTATTTT.

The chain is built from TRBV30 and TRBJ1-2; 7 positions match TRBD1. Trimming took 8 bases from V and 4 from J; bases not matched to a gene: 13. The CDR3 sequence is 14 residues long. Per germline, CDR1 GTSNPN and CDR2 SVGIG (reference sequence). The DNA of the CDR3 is TGTGCCGGCCCCCCCGTGGCAGGGGGCTATGGCTACACCTTC. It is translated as CAGPPVAGGYGYTF.

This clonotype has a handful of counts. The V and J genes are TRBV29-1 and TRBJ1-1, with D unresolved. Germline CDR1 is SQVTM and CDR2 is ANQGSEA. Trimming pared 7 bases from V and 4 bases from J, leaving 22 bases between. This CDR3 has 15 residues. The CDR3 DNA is TGCAGCGCCGGAGAACGGACCGGGGTTAGCACTGAAGCTTTCTTT. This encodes CSAGERTGVSTEAFF.

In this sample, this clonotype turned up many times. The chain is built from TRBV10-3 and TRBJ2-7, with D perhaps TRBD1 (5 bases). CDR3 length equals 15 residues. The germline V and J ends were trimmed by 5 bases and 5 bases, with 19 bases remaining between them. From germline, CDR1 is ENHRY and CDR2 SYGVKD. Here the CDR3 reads CAISRDNRKADEQYF. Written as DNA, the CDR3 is TGTGCCATCAGTCGAGACAACAGGAAGGCGGACGAGCAGTACTTC.

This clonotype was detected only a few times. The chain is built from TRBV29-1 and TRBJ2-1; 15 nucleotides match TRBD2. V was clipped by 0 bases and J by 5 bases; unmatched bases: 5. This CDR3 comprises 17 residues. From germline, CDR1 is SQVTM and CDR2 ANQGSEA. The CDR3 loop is CSVEDRTSGRGNNEQFF. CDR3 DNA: TGCAGCGTTGAAGATCGGACTAGCGGGAGGGGTAACAATGAGCAGTTCTTC.

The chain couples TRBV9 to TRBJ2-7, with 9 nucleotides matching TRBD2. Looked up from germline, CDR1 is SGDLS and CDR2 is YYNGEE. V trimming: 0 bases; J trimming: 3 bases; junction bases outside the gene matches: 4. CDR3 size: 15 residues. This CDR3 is CASSVEPAGGYEQYF. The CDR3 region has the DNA TGTGCCAGCAGCGTAGAGCCAGCGGGAGGCTACGAGCAGTACTTC.

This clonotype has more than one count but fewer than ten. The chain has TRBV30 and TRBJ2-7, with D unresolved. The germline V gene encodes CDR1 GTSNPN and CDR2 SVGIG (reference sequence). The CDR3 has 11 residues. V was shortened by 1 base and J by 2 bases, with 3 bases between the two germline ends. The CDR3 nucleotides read TGTGCCTGGAGTGCCGCCTACGAGCAGTACTTC. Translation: CAWSAAYEQYF.

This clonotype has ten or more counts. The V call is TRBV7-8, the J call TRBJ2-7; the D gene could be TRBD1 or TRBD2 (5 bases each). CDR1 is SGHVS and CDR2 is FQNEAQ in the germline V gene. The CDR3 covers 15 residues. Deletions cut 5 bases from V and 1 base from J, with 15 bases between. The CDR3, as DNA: TGTGCCAGCAGCCTGGGACGGTCTGAGTCCTACGAGCAGTACTTC. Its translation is CASSLGRSESYEQYF.

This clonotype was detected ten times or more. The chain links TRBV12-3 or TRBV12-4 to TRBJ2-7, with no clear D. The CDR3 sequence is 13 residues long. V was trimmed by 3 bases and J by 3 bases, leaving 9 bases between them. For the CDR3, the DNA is TGTGCCAGCAGTTTTACCGGCAGCTACGAGCAGTACTTC. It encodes CASSFTGSYEQYF.

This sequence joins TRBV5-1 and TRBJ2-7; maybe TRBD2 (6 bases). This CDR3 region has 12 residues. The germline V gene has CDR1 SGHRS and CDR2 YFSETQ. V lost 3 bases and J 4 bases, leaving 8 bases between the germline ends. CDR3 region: CASSWDFYEQYF. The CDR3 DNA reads TGCGCCAGCAGCTGGGACTTTTACGAGCAGTACTTC.

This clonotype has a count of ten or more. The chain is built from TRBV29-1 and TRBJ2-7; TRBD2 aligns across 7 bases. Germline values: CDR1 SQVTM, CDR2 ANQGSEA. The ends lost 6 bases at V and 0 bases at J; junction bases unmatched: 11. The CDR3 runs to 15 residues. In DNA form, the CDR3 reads TGCAGCGTGTGGGAGGGTCGGGACGCCTCCTACGAGCAGTACTTC. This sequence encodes CSVWEGRDASYEQYF.